This passage covers 15 T cell receptor beta chains from one sample sequenced in a study of spatial heterogeneity in lung cancer. Their antigen targets remain unknown. General observations from the study: Tumoral mutation counts were tracked by counts of expanded intratumoral alpha and beta TCRs.

The time point is: sample taken at primary tumor resection. In TCRdb, the 5' RACE reads were re-called with MiXCR into one record per CDR3 protein. The sample has over 15,000 distinct CDR3 sequences, 5.5% to 6% seen once. The starting material was lung tumor tissue, obtained at surgery. The receptors stem from a female donor with early-stage non-small cell lung cancer.

This clonotype showed up many times. J is TRBJ1-2 and V is TRBV3-1; D remains unclear. The CDR3 is 14 amino acids. Germline loops: CDR1 LGHDT, CDR2 YNNKEL (reference sequence). The V end was cut by 2 bases, the J end by 0 bases, with 7 bases between. CDR3 loop: CASSQTHSNYGYTF. For the CDR3, the DNA is TGTGCCAGCAGCCAAACTCACTCTAACTATGGCTACACCTTC.

This clonotype came up many times. The chain combines TRBV5-1 with TRBJ2-5, with 13 bases that match TRBD2. Germline lookup yields CDR1 SGHRS and CDR2 YFSETQ. V shed 1 base, J shed 2 bases, and the junction held 2 bases outside the gene matches. The CDR3 contains 16 residues. The chain's CDR3 is CASSLSTSGRQETQYF. In DNA form, the CDR3 reads TGCGCCAGCAGCTTGTCGACTAGCGGGAGGCAAGAGACCCAGTACTTC.

This clonotype was recorded at least ten times. V is TRBV7-9 and J is TRBJ2-7; possible D gene TRBD1, 6 bases. Germline V CDR1 and CDR2: SEHNR, FQNEAQ (reference sequence). Trimming left V 3 bases short and J 5 bases short, with 11 bases between. This CDR3 has 13 residues. The DNA for the CDR3 is TGTGCCAGCAGCTTGGGCCAGGGGAACGAGCAGTACTTC. Protein sequence: CASSLGQGNEQYF.

The J gene is TRBJ2-7, the V gene TRBV7-2; 10 nucleotides line up with TRBD1. The V segment lost 4 bases and the J segment 3 bases; nucleotides outside the gene matches: 9. The CDR3 contains 16 residues. Germline V CDR1 and CDR2: SGHTA, FQGNSA. The chain's CDR3 is CASSSLPGQGNYEQYF. The CDR3 region has the DNA TGTGCCAGCAGCTCACTTCCGGGACAGGGGAACTACGAGCAGTACTTC.

The chain combines TRBV20-1 with TRBJ2-5; 7 bases line up with TRBD2. The CDR3 contains 15 residues. Trimming cost V 0 bases and J 4 bases; bases outside gene matches: 8. Germline V gene data show CDR1 as DFQATT and CDR2 as SNEGSKA (reference sequence). CDR3 in amino acids: CSARDIGGSPETQYF. Written as DNA, the CDR3 is TGCAGTGCTAGAGATATAGGCGGGAGTCCAGAGACCCAGTACTTC.

This clonotype showed up many times. The V call is TRBV29-1, the J call TRBJ2-6, with a tentative D call TRBD1 (6 bases). Trimming left V 3 bases short and J 13 bases short, with 13 bases between. Germline V lookup: CDR1 SQVTM, CDR2 ANQGSEA. The CDR3 has 12 residues. DNA for the CDR3: TGCAGCGTTGACAGGGGCCTCGATGTCCTGACTTTC. Translated: CSVDRGLDVLTF. The complete variable domain, with remaining parts taken from reference TRBV29-1 and TRBJ2-6, reads SAVISQKPSRDICQRGTSLTIQCQVDSQVTMMFWYRQQPGQSLTLIATANQGSEATYESGFVIDKFPISRPNLTFSTLTVSNMSPEDSSIYLCSVDRGLDVLTFGAGSRLTVL.

This clonotype was counted between two and nine times. The V and J genes are TRBV30 and TRBJ2-3; 8 positions match TRBD2. This CDR3 contains 14 residues. The V gene's germline CDR1 is GTSNPN and CDR2 SVGIG (reference sequence). With 2 bases clipped from V and 6 bases from J, the junction kept 7 bases outside the gene matches. The CDR3 DNA is TGTGCCTGGAGTATCAACGGGAGGGCGGATACGCAGTATTTT. This translates into CAWSINGRADTQYF.

This clonotype was seen repeatedly, ten times or more. J is TRBJ2-1 and V is TRBV5-1; 8 bases line up with TRBD1. The germline V gene encodes CDR1 SGHRS and CDR2 YFSETQ. This CDR3 has 14 residues. V shed 3 bases and J 5 bases; nucleotides not matched to a gene: 4. CDR3 protein: CASSWGTGDNEQFF. The CDR3 nucleotides are TGCGCCAGCAGCTGGGGGACAGGAGACAATGAGCAGTTCTTC.

Many counts were recorded for this clonotype. The V and J genes are TRBV7-2 and TRBJ1-5; a possible D gene is TRBD1 (5 bases). The CDR3 extends over 15 amino acids. The ends were cut back, 1 base at V and 6 bases at J, with 13 bases in the middle. Germline V gene data show CDR1 as SGHTA and CDR2 as FQGNSA. This chain's CDR3 is CASSLGLRVGQPQHF. The CDR3 DNA is TGTGCCAGCAGCTTAGGACTCAGGGTGGGTCAGCCCCAGCATTTT. Filled out from reference TRBV7-2 and TRBJ1-5, the complete variable domain reads GAGVSQSPSNKVTEKGKDVELRCDPISGHTALYWYRQSLGQGLEFLIYFQGNSAPDKSGLPSDRFSAERTGGSVSTLTIQRTQQEDSAVYLCASSLGLRVGQPQHFGDGTRLSIL.

Judged by abundance, this clonotype is medium-sized. The rearrangement joins TRBV20-1 to TRBJ2-4; D gene ambiguous. The CDR3 covers 14 residues. Trimming removed 7 bases at V and 2 bases at J, with 15 bases between. Per germline, CDR1 DFQATT and CDR2 SNEGSKA (reference sequence). The CDR3 sequence: CSVPDPRPKNIQYF. The CDR3 nucleotides are TGCAGTGTCCCGGACCCGAGGCCCAAAAACATTCAGTACTTC.

This clonotype occurred many times. The rearrangement uses TRBV5-4 and TRBJ1-1; D remains unclear. Germline CDR1 SGHNT, CDR2 YYREEE (reference sequence). The V and J ends lost 0 bases and 5 bases respectively, with 8 bases between them. This CDR3 contains 13 residues. The CDR3 DNA sequence: TGTGCCAGCAGCTTGGAGTCCCAGACTGAAGCTTTCTTT. Protein product: CASSLESQTEAFF.

This clonotype was seen at least ten times. The chain couples TRBV9 to TRBJ2-7, with TRBD2 matching over 8 bases. V shed 4 bases and J 0 bases; nucleotides not matched to a gene: 6. Looked up from germline, CDR1 is SGDLS and CDR2 is YYNGEE. The CDR3 extends over 15 amino acids. DNA for the CDR3: TGTGCCAGCAGCCCGGGGGGGGGCAGCTCCTACGAGCAGTACTTC. As protein: CASSPGGGSSYEQYF.

This clonotype was recorded at least ten times. J is TRBJ2-1 and V is TRBV28; 7 bases match TRBD2. Germline V lookup: CDR1 MDHEN, CDR2 SYDVKM. The V and J ends lost 6 bases and 13 bases, in that order; junction bases with no gene match: 9. This CDR3 region has 12 residues. The CDR3 DNA is TGTGCCAGCAGATACCCTAGCGGCACACAGTTCTTC. As protein: CASRYPSGTQFF. Full variable domain (missing parts from reference TRBV28 and TRBJ2-1): DVKVTQSSRYLVKRTGEKVFLECVQDMDHENMFWYRQDPGLGLRLIYFSYDVKMKEKGDIPEGYSVSREKKERFSLILESASTNQTSMYLCASRYPSGTQFFGPGTRLTVL.

This clonotype was picked up many times. V gene TRBV3-1 combines with J gene TRBJ2-1, with TRBD2 identical over 7 bases. The V gene's germline CDR1 is LGHDT and CDR2 YNNKEL (reference sequence). V was pared by 1 base and J by 5 bases, with 2 bases of the junction left unmatched. The CDR3 has 14 residues. For the CDR3, the DNA is TGTGCCAGCAGCCAAGCTAGCGGAAACAATGAGCAGTTCTTC. Translating gives CASSQASGNNEQFF.

There are many counts of this clonotype. The V gene is TRBV3-1, the J gene TRBJ2-7; 7 positions agree with TRBD2. J gave up 5 bases and V 5 bases, and 9 bases lay outside the gene matches. The CDR3 consists of 14 residues. Germline V gene data show CDR1 as LGHDT and CDR2 as YNNKEL (reference sequence). CDR3 sequence reads: CASSARESGNEQYF. CDR3 in DNA: TGTGCCAGCAGCGCGCGGGAGTCTGGGAACGAGCAGTACTTC.